This T cell receptor beta chain originates from a study of blood T cell repertoires in COVID-19. TCRdb's table, derived via immunoSEQ multiplex PCR, lists solely in-frame clones and lacks some. The sample shows around 220,000 clones, 70% to 90% of them seen only once. This CDR3 comprises 14 residues. Looked up from germline, CDR1 is SGHTA and CDR2 is FQGNSA. Deletions cut 1 base from V and 2 bases from J, with 7 bases between. Source material: peripheral blood. The rearrangement uses TRBV7-2 and TRBJ2-3, with D unresolved. The TCR originated in a woman aged 45-65 years with COVID-19, enrolled during active disease. The DNA for the CDR3 is TGTGCCAGCAGCTTAGTACTCCCCACAGATACGCAGTATTTT. Protein sequence: CASSLVLPTDTQYF.